These 26 T cell receptor beta chains came from one sample sequenced in a study of cytomegalovirus exposure and HLA in healthy donors. With 60 Vbeta and 13 Jbeta primers, the PCR was carried out. The assay was immunoSEQ multiplex PCR, and TCRdb's table has in-frame clones only and misses some. This table holds around 180,000 clones, more than 65% found once. Source material: PBMCs. These TCRs come from a girl aged 2 to 10 in good health and CMV-seropositive.

The chain couples TRBV7-6 to TRBJ2-1; no definite D call. V was trimmed by 2 bases and J by 5 bases, leaving 7 bases between them. This CDR3 has 13 residues. Germline lookup yields CDR1 SGHVS and CDR2 FNYEAQ. The chain's CDR3 is CASSLSSNNEQFF. CDR3 nucleotides: TGTGCCAGCAGCTTAAGCTCAAACAATGAGCAGTTCTTC.

V and J are TRBV19 and TRBJ2-7; maybe TRBD2 (6 bases). The germline CDR1 and CDR2 sequences are LNHDA and SQIVND (reference sequence). V lost 7 bases and J 7 bases, leaving 20 bases between the germline ends. This CDR3 has 14 residues. The CDR3 loop reads CASTPFGVAAEQYF. The CDR3 bases are TGTGCCAGTACCCCTTTCGGGGTAGCGGCTGAGCAGTACTTC.

J is TRBJ2-5 and V is TRBV4-1, with 10 bases identical to TRBD2. Unmatched junction bases numbered 13, after V lost 5 bases and J lost 4 bases. The CDR3 is made up of 17 amino acids. Germline CDR1 and CDR2: MGHRA and YSYEKL. CDR3 bases: TGCGCCAGCAGCACCCGTAGTAGCGGGAGGATTGGAGAGACCCAGTACTTC. Translated: CASSTRSSGRIGETQYF.

The chain recombines TRBV6-1 with TRBJ2-7; 7 bases align to TRBD1. CDR3 size: 11 residues. Germline CDR1 MNHNS, CDR2 SASEGT. V shed 8 bases, J shed 6 bases, and the junction held 4 bases outside the gene matches. CDR3 protein: CASQYRGEQYF. DNA of the CDR3: TGTGCCAGCCAATACAGGGGCGAGCAGTACTTC.

The chain couples TRBV18 to TRBJ2-1; 7 bases line up with TRBD2. The CDR3 has 15 amino acids. Per the germline V gene, CDR1 is KGHSH and CDR2 is LQKENI. V lost 3 bases and J lost 4; bases outside the gene matches: 6. Written as DNA, the CDR3 is TGTGCCAGCTCACCCCCTCAGGGAGGGTACAATGAGCAGTTCTTC. Translating gives CASSPPQGGYNEQFF.

This clone was recorded a few times. The chain is built from TRBV15 and TRBJ1-5; D call uncertain. The germline V gene has CDR1 LNHNV and CDR2 YYDKDF (reference sequence). V dropped 5 bases and J dropped 3 bases, with 8 bases sitting between them. The CDR3 length is 13 residues. The CDR3 DNA follows: TGTGCCACCAGCCCGGGGTCCAATCAGCCCCAGCATTTT. Protein product: CATSPGSNQPQHF.

J is TRBJ2-1 and V is TRBV7-9, with a tentative D call TRBD2 (5 bases). Trimming left V 4 bases short and J 5 bases short, with 21 bases between. The CDR3 loop spans 17 amino acids. Germline-derived CDR1 and CDR2 are SEHNR and FQNEAQ (reference sequence). CDR3 amino acids: CASSSSFFGGSHNEQFF. DNA for the CDR3: TGTGCCAGCAGCTCTAGCTTTTTCGGAGGCTCTCACAATGAGCAGTTCTTC. The full variable domain, with the rest looked up from reference TRBV7-9 and TRBJ2-1, is DTGVSQNPRHKITKRGQNVTFRCDPISEHNRLYWYRQTLGQGPEFLTYFQNEAQLEKSRLLSDRFSAERPKGSFSTLEIQRTEQGDSAMYLCASSSSFFGGSHNEQFFGPGTRLTVL.

The gene calls are TRBV5-1 and TRBJ1-1; no firm D call. Trimming took off 5 bases at V and 0 bases at J, with 8 bases between the two ends. Germline V lookup: CDR1 SGHRS, CDR2 YFSETQ. CDR3 length: 13 residues. CDR3 in amino acids: CASRSSMNTEAFF. DNA of the CDR3: TGCGCCAGCAGGTCGAGCATGAACACTGAAGCTTTCTTT.

V usage is TRBV5-4 and J usage is TRBJ1-1, with TRBD1 matching over 7 bases. The V gene's germline CDR1 is SGHNT and CDR2 YYREEE (reference sequence). After removal of 4 bases from V and 5 bases from J, the junction contained 14 bases not matched to a gene. CDR3 size: 16 residues. This chain's CDR3 is CASSLRAGGSWTEAFF. The CDR3 nucleotides are TGTGCCAGCAGCCTCAGGGCAGGGGGTTCATGGACTGAAGCTTTCTTT.

Written as DNA, the CDR3 is TGTGCCAGCAGCTTATTAGCGGGGGGTCAGGATACGCAGTATTTT. Protein sequence: CASSLLAGGQDTQYF. The genes are TRBV11-2 and TRBJ2-3; 10 bases agree with TRBD2. Germline-derived CDR1 and CDR2 are SGHAT and FQNNGV. CDR3 size: 15 residues. V lost 2 bases to trimming and J lost 6 bases; unmatched junction nucleotides: 5.

The gene calls are TRBV6-8 and TRBJ1-2, with 7 bases lining up with TRBD1. With 5 bases clipped from V and 7 bases from J, the junction kept 7 bases outside the gene matches. The CDR3 is made up of 13 amino acids. Germline CDR1 MNHGY, CDR2 SAAAGT. In DNA, the CDR3 is TGTGCCAGCAGTCTGAGGGGGCTACGTGGCTACACCTTC. Protein sequence: CASSLRGLRGYTF.

The rearrangement uses TRBV28 and TRBJ2-7; D is perhaps TRBD1 (6 bases). The CDR3 is made up of 14 amino acids. With 5 bases removed from V and 2 bases from J, the gap between germline ends came to 13 bases. Germline V lookup: CDR1 MDHEN, CDR2 SYDVKM. The CDR3 spells CASSTRQATYEQYF. CDR3 in DNA: TGTGCCAGCAGTACTCGACAGGCGACCTACGAGCAGTACTTC.

About this clone itself: Relative to the germline gene, one junction end is altered; a read error may explain this. V gene TRBV7-7 combines with J gene TRBJ2-7, with 7 nucleotides matching TRBD2. The CDR3 is 14 amino acids. In germline, CDR1 is SSHAT, CDR2 FNYEAQ (reference sequence). The CDR3 loop is CASSSGHGGGEQYF. DNA for the CDR3: TGTGCTAGCAGCTCTGGACACGGCGGGGGCGAGCAGTACTTC.

This clone has more than one count but fewer than ten. The chain has TRBV10-3 and TRBJ2-1; 12 bases map to TRBD2. There are 14 residues in the CDR3. The J segment lost 6 bases and the V segment lost 6 bases, leaving 3 bases of the junction unmatched. The germline CDR1 and CDR2 sequences are ENHRY and SYGVKD. DNA for the CDR3: TGTGCCATCAGGGCGGGACTAGCGGGCAATGAGCAGTTCTTC. Translating gives CAIRAGLAGNEQFF.

J is TRBJ2-2 and V is TRBV11-2; 9 nucleotides agree with TRBD2. This CDR3 is built from 16 residues. Unmatched junction bases numbered 11, after V lost 5 bases and J lost 7 bases. The germline CDR1 and CDR2 sequences are SGHAT and FQNNGV. CDR3 residues: CASSPIAGERGGELFF. As DNA, the CDR3 is TGTGCCAGCAGCCCCATAGCGGGAGAGAGAGGCGGGGAGCTGTTTTTT.

V gene TRBV11-2 combines with J gene TRBJ1-5; 7 bases agree with TRBD1. V was pared by 2 bases and J by 3 bases, with 7 bases of the junction left unmatched. The CDR3 loop spans 16 amino acids. Germline assignment: CDR1 SGHAT and CDR2 FQNNGV. CDR3 bases: TGTGCCAGCAGCTTACCCCTGACAGGGTACAATCAGCCCCAGCATTTT. This gives the protein CASSLPLTGYNQPQHF.

This clone was seen a handful of times. The chain links TRBV6-1 to TRBJ1-3; D uncertain. This CDR3 is 14 amino acids long. Trimming pared 4 bases from V and 5 bases from J, leaving 12 bases between. From germline, CDR1 is MNHNS and CDR2 SASEGT. CDR3 loop: CASSGQGFRNTIYF. The DNA of the CDR3 is TGTGCCAGCAGTGGACAAGGCTTTAGAAACACCATATATTTT.

The J gene is TRBJ1-2, the V gene TRBV30, with TRBD1 matching 8 bases. The CDR3 is made up of 17 amino acids. CDR1 and CDR2 (germline): GTSNPN, SVGIG (reference sequence). J lost 8 bases, V lost 1 base, and 18 bases had no gene match. The DNA for the CDR3 is TGTGCCTGGAGTGGGGGGTCCCTCAGGGGGCTGTCTTTAGGCTACACCTTC. It encodes CAWSGGSLRGLSLGYTF.

The chain carries TRBV25-1 and TRBJ2-3, with 9 bases identical to TRBD1. The J segment lost 4 bases and the V segment lost 8 bases, leaving 7 bases of the junction unmatched. CDR3 length: 14 residues. Germline CDR1 reads MGHDK; CDR2 reads SYGVNS. The DNA for the CDR3 is TGTGCCAGCCAGACAGGGGGGGTTTCAGATACGCAGTATTTT. Amino acids: CASQTGGVSDTQYF.

The CDR3 reads CAWNRRQGGTEAFF. The CDR3 coding sequence is TGTGCCTGGAACCGTCGACAGGGGGGGACTGAAGCTTTCTTT. The J gene is TRBJ1-1, the V gene TRBV30, with 9 bases aligning to TRBD1. CDR3 size: 14 residues. Germline CDR1 and CDR2: GTSNPN and SVGIG (reference sequence). The V and J ends lost 4 bases and 5 bases, in that order; junction bases with no gene match: 8.

This rearrangement joins TRBV6-1 to TRBJ1-5, with D tentatively TRBD1 (5 bases). Germline CDR1 reads MNHNS; CDR2 reads SASEGT. The CDR3 covers 14 residues. V dropped 5 bases and J dropped 6 bases, with 14 bases sitting between them. The CDR3 sequence: CASSYGGGGQPQHF. The DNA of the CDR3 is TGTGCCAGCAGTTATGGGGGAGGCGGTCAGCCCCAGCATTTT.

This clone has a handful of counts. This chain joins TRBV6-1 and TRBJ1-1; D is undetermined. The ends were cut back, 2 bases at V and 7 bases at J, with 20 bases in the middle. CDR3 size: 16 residues. In germline, CDR1 is MNHNS, CDR2 SASEGT. This CDR3 is CASSESMRGTLIEAFF. As DNA, the CDR3 is TGTGCCAGCAGTGAATCTATGCGCGGAACTTTAATTGAAGCTTTCTTT.

This sequence joins TRBV11-3 and TRBJ2-7; 13 nucleotides match TRBD2. CDR3 length equals 19 residues. Germline V gives CDR1 SGHNT, CDR2 YENEEA. J gave up 2 bases and V 1 base, and 11 bases lay outside the gene matches. For the CDR3, the DNA is TGTGCCAGCAGCTTAGGTAGGACTAGCGGGAGTGGTTTGACCTACGAGCAGTACTTC. This encodes CASSLGRTSGSGLTYEQYF.

The chain recombines TRBV19 with TRBJ1-4, with 10 bases lining up with TRBD1. Germline V CDR1 and CDR2: LNHDA, SQIVND (reference sequence). The CDR3 totals 18 residues. J gave up 2 bases and V 3 bases, and 9 bases lay outside the gene matches. The CDR3 sequence: CASSIPGTGVPTNEKLFF. The DNA of the CDR3 is TGTGCCAGTAGTATTCCCGGGACAGGGGTCCCCACTAATGAAAAACTGTTTTTT.

The chain carries TRBV5-4 and TRBJ2-1, with D possibly matching TRBD1 (5 bases). This CDR3 region has 14 residues. The V gene's germline CDR1 is SGHNT and CDR2 YYREEE (reference sequence). V dropped 3 bases and J dropped 3 bases, with 10 bases sitting between them. CDR3 DNA sequence: TGTGCCAGCAGCTCGTGGACAATCTACAATGAGCAGTTCTTC. Translated, it gives CASSSWTIYNEQFF.

This chain links TRBV29-1 with TRBJ1-5; tentative D call: TRBD1 (6 bases). Germline lookup yields CDR1 SQVTM and CDR2 ANQGSEA. The CDR3 loop spans 13 amino acids. V gave up 6 bases and J gave up 5 bases, with 14 bases separating them. The DNA for the CDR3 is TGCAGCGTGTCTACAGGGATCTATCAGCCCCAGCATTTT. Translation gives CSVSTGIYQPQHF.